The clone carrying this T cell receptor beta chain has more than one count but fewer than ten. Its antigen remains unknown. The record originates from a study of blood T cells in healthy people across ages. The study, taken as a whole, reports: Fewer expanded clones and more diversity marked long-lived versus aged donors. Strongly correlated with naive T cell percentage was TCR beta diversity.

The authors ran a second PCR of 7 to 11 cycles using a sample-barcoded 5' primer and a J-beta primer mix. Template switching added a 12-random-nucleotide identifier to every cDNA molecule. Each CDR3 protein gets one entry after TCRdb re-called the 5' RACE reads with MiXCR. The sample has more than 700,000 distinct CDR3 sequences, around half seen once. In germline, CDR1 is ENHRY, CDR2 SYGVKD. The CDR3 runs to 15 residues. V lost 8 bases and J lost 2; bases outside the gene matches: 4. Drawn from each donor were ten milliliters of peripheral blood. V and J are TRBV10-3 and TRBJ2-2; 11 positions agree with TRBD2. This clonotype was sampled from an older man in good health. Sequences were obtained from blood. In DNA, the CDR3 is TGTGCCATCGCTAGCGGGAGGACTAACACCGGGGAGCTGTTTTTT. Amino acids: CAIASGRTNTGELFF.